This T cell receptor beta chain originates from a study of radiation and T cells in renal cell carcinoma. Study information: Nephrectomy followed 15 Gy stereotactic body radiation by 4 weeks.

Germline V gene data show CDR1 as SGHTA and CDR2 as FQGTGA. This CDR3 region has 14 residues. The ends were cut back, 3 bases at V and 4 bases at J, with 9 bases in the middle. As for this clone: The antigen is unknown.

Sequenced by immunoSEQ multiplex PCR; TCRdb stores in-frame clones only, minus some. This table holds roughly 130,000 clones, approximately 90% found once. Overall study results and limits: From baseline, blood top tumor clonotypes peaked at 2 weeks post-radiation.

Time point defined: blood 2 weeks post-SBRT. Treatment of the sample: 15 Gy SBRT to primary tumor, nephrectomy 4 weeks later. This sequence was found in a woman in her 70s with renal cell carcinoma. The chain joins TRBV7-3 to TRBJ2-2; D remains unclear. This material consisted of blood, taken from a patient whose treatment included radiotherapy and nephrectomy. CDR3 loop: CASSFSPSTGELFF. CDR3 bases: TGTGCCAGCAGCTTTAGTCCGAGCACCGGGGAGCTGTTTTTT.